Shown below are 3 T cell receptor beta chains from a single sample sequenced in a study of beta chain features in type 1 diabetes. All of the isolated RNA was reverse transcribed, so expressed TCRB transcripts were sequenced. Profiling relied on immunoSEQ multiplex PCR, and the TCRdb table lists in-frame clones only, not all of them. The data show approximately 160,000 clones, about 8.5% seen once. Specimen: central memory CD4+ T cells from blood. These receptors were taken from a man aged 18 to 35 in good health.

The chain combines TRBV9 with TRBJ2-7, with 9 bases aligning to TRBD2. Germline trimming cut 0 bases from V and 0 bases from J; bases unmatched to any gene: 10. Germline V gene lookup returns CDR1 SGDLS and CDR2 YYNGEE. The CDR3 is 18 residues long. The CDR3 reads CASSVVTSGYLGSYEQYF. The CDR3 DNA follows: TGTGCCAGCAGCGTAGTAACTAGCGGGTATCTTGGCTCCTACGAGCAGTACTTC.

V usage is TRBV28 and J usage is TRBJ2-7; 12 bases fit TRBD2. This CDR3 contains 15 residues. Germline-derived CDR1 and CDR2 are MDHEN and SYDVKM. Trimming removed 3 bases from V and 7 bases from J; junction bases left unmatched: 7. As DNA, the CDR3 is TGTGCCAGCAGTTTCCGGACTAGCGGGATCGATGAGCAGTACTTC. Amino acids: CASSFRTSGIDEQYF.

The J gene is TRBJ2-2, the V gene TRBV4-3, with D tentatively TRBD2 (5 bases). V dropped 0 bases and J dropped 0 bases, with 11 bases sitting between them. The CDR3 runs to 17 residues. Germline V gives CDR1 LGHNA, CDR2 YSLEER. The DNA for the CDR3 is TGCGCCAGCAGCCAAGATTTAGGGAGCCCGAACACCGGGGAGCTGTTTTTT. As protein: CASSQDLGSPNTGELFF.